This T cell receptor (beta chain) is drawn from a study of CD8 T cells in ankylosing spondylitis. Study outcomes and limitations: Blood of patients with ankylosing spondylitis appeared to be characterized by a TCR beta motif of several highly homologous variants.

The table lists this clonotype with a few counts. Its antigen remains unidentified. Preparation of TCR beta libraries was done by quantitative 5'-RACE with molecular barcodes. Each CDR3 protein gets one entry after TCRdb re-called the 5' RACE reads with MiXCR. This table has about 540,000 distinct CDR3 sequences, 10% to 15% appearing once. The sequenced material came from blood, either unsorted or a sorted T cell fraction (not recorded which). The sequence derives from a male donor with ankylosing spondylitis.

For the CDR3, the DNA is TGTGCCAGCAGCCCCTTAGGTCTAAGCTCTGGGGCCAACGTCCTGACTTTC. Its translation: CASSPLGLSSGANVLTF. This chain joins TRBV7-8 and TRBJ2-6; D unresolved. V was pared by 5 bases and J by 0 bases, with 14 bases between. There are 17 residues in the CDR3. The germline V gene has CDR1 SGHVS and CDR2 FQNEAQ.